This T cell receptor beta chain came from a study of cytomegalovirus exposure and HLA in healthy donors. Study information: Out of 150 million to 200 million T cells, an earlier analysis found roughly 110 million unique TCR beta sequences in total. General study results and limits: A later analysis linked more than 15,000 TCR beta sequences to HLA alleles at 0.05 false discovery rate.

V was trimmed by 1 base and J by 3 bases, leaving 9 bases between them. The germline V gene has CDR1 SNHLY and CDR2 FYNNEI. This CDR3 is built from 14 residues. Primers included in the PCR were 60 Vbeta and 13 Jbeta primers. Assay: immunoSEQ multiplex PCR; the TCRdb copy retains only in-frame clones and omits some. The table includes 130,000 to 150,000 clones, approximately 70% detected once. A note on this clone: Its target is not known.

The TCR was taken from a woman between 40 and 55 years old in good health and CMV-seronegative. This chain connects TRBV2 to TRBJ2-5, with a possible D match to TRBD1 (5 bases). Sequenced input: PBMCs. The CDR3 DNA is TGTGCCAGCAGTGAAGAGCGACAGAAAGAGACCCAGTACTTC. It translates to CASSEERQKETQYF.